The 28 T cell receptor beta chains below all came from one sample that was sequenced in a study of T cells in Graves' hyperthyroidism and ophthalmopathy. TCR beta CDR3 regions were amplified from RNA. The HTBI primer set served for first-round RT-PCR of the TCR CDR3. TCRdb reprocessed the multiplex PCR reads with MiXCR, giving one entry per CDR3 protein. The table lists over 650,000 distinct CDR3 sequences, nearly 45% of them singletons, with about 7.7% in the top ten. The sample taken for sequencing was peripheral blood or thyroid tissue (not recorded which). The receptors were gathered from an adult man with Graves' disease, either hyperthyroidism or ophthalmopathy (not recorded which).

J is TRBJ1-4 and V is TRBV14; no clear D. V lost 4 bases and J 11 bases, leaving 5 bases between the germline ends. Germline loops: CDR1 SGHDN, CDR2 FVKESK. There are 10 residues in the CDR3. CDR3 nucleotides: TGTGCCAGCAGCCCCGGGAAACTGTTTTTT. Residues: CASSPGKLFF.

Points on this clonotype: The CDR3 ends on some other residue instead of the conserved phenylalanine or tryptophan, so this is likely a read error. The CDR3 reads CASSSTGGNSPLHS. Here the CDR3 DNA reads TGTGCCAGCAGCTCTACAGGGGGCAATTCACCCCTCCACTCT. V is TRBV7-8 and J is TRBJ1-6; the match to TRBD1 covers 9 bases. This CDR3 comprises 14 residues. The germline V gene has CDR1 SGHVS and CDR2 FQNEAQ. The junction had 2 bases not matched to a gene; V was cut back by 4 bases and J by 7 bases.

Comments on this clonotype: Possible read error: a much larger clone is one base away. The J gene is TRBJ2-7, the V gene TRBV2; possibly TRBD1 for D (6 bases). V was trimmed by 6 bases and J by 5 bases, leaving 8 bases between them. The CDR3 has 11 residues. Germline CDR1 reads SNHLY; CDR2 reads FYNNEI. CDR3 in amino acids: CASRQGDEQYF. CDR3 nucleotides: TGTGCCAGCAGACAGGGTGACGAGCAGTACTTC.

This clonotype was seen ten or more times. This rearrangement joins TRBV7-9 to TRBJ2-5; D might be TRBD1 (6 bases). Germline V gene sequence: CDR1 SEHNR, CDR2 FQNEAQ (reference sequence). V lost 8 bases and J 1 base, leaving 11 bases between the germline ends. This CDR3 contains 13 residues. In DNA form, the CDR3 reads TGTGCCAGCGGAATACAGGGCCAAGAGACCCAGTACTTC. Amino acids: CASGIQGQETQYF.

This clonotype showed up just a few times. The gene calls are TRBV20-1 and TRBJ1-4, with D perhaps TRBD1 (6 bases). Trimming cost V 4 bases and J 1 base, with 19 bases left between them. The CDR3 is 17 amino acids. Germline V gene data show CDR1 as DFQATT and CDR2 as SNEGSKA (reference sequence). The CDR3 coding sequence is TGCAGTGCTACCGCCCCGACAGGCCGTCTAACTAATGAAAAACTGTTTTTT. Its protein is CSATAPTGRLTNEKLFF.

This clonotype was counted ten times or more. The chain has TRBV29-1 and TRBJ2-2; 7 nucleotides align to TRBD1. Germline assignment: CDR1 SQVTM and CDR2 ANQGSEA. This CDR3 is built from 14 residues. J gave up 3 bases and V 5 bases, and 6 bases lay outside the gene matches. The CDR3 spells CSVQTGRDTGELFF. The CDR3 DNA follows: TGCAGCGTTCAGACAGGGCGGGACACCGGGGAGCTGTTTTTT.

The chain combines TRBV20-1 with TRBJ2-7; D tentatively reads TRBD1 or TRBD2 (7 bases each). The CDR3 has 14 amino acids. Trimming left V 6 bases short and J 0 bases short, with 15 bases between. Germline lookup yields CDR1 DFQATT and CDR2 SNEGSKA (reference sequence). CDR3 sequence (DNA): TGCAGTGCAGGGAGGGGGCCGATCTCCTACGAGCAGTACTTC. Encoded protein: CSAGRGPISYEQYF.

The rearrangement uses TRBV7-9 and TRBJ1-1; D gene ambiguous. Germline CDR1 SEHNR, CDR2 FQNEAQ (reference sequence). This CDR3 has 12 amino acids. With 5 bases removed from V and 8 bases from J, the gap between germline ends came to 12 bases. CDR3 coding DNA: TGTGCCAGCAGCAAAGGGAAGTCCGAAGCTTTCTTT. It specifies CASSKGKSEAFF.

This clonotype was found once. The V gene is TRBV12-3 or TRBV12-4, the J gene TRBJ2-5; TRBD1 matches at 9 bases. The CDR3 covers 15 residues. Trimming cost V 5 bases and J 4 bases; bases outside gene matches: 8. CDR3 residues: CASSPQGQGGETQYF. The CDR3, as DNA: TGTGCCAGCAGTCCTCAGGGACAGGGCGGAGAGACCCAGTACTTC.

Comments on this clonotype: Since a much larger clone is just one base distant, this may be a read error. The chain couples TRBV24-1 to TRBJ1-1, with D possibly matching TRBD1 (6 bases). The CDR3 is made up of 14 amino acids. In germline, CDR1 is KGHDR, CDR2 SFDVKD. The CDR3 coding sequence is TGTGCCAGCAGGCAGGGACAACAGAACACTGAAGCTTCCTTT. This gives the protein CASRQGQQNTEASF.

This clonotype came up a few times. The J gene is TRBJ2-5, the V gene TRBV10-3, with 10 nucleotides matching TRBD1. CDR3 size: 16 residues. With 5 bases clipped from V and 4 bases from J, the junction kept 10 bases outside the gene matches. Germline V lookup: CDR1 ENHRY, CDR2 SYGVKD. CDR3 coding DNA: TGTGCCATCAGTTCTGACAGGGGGCGTAGGGGAGAGACCCAGTACTTC. Its translation is CAISSDRGRRGETQYF.

About this clonotype itself: A much larger clone sits a single nucleotide away, making a read error possible. V is TRBV29-1 and J is TRBJ1-1, with D possibly TRBD1 on 6 matching bases. The CDR3 consists of 11 residues. CDR1 and CDR2 from the germline V gene are SQVTM and ANQGSEA. The V and J ends lost 8 bases and 1 base respectively, with 8 bases between them. The CDR3 nucleotides are TGCAGCACGACAGGGAACACTGAAGCTTTCTTT. This codes for CSTTGNTEAFF.

V and J are TRBV20-1 and TRBJ2-2; 8 nucleotides align to TRBD1. V shed 6 bases, J shed 1 base, and the junction held 10 bases outside the gene matches. The CDR3 has 16 residues. Germline V gene data show CDR1 as DFQATT and CDR2 as SNEGSKA (reference sequence). CDR3 amino acids: CSARGPGGWNTGELFF. For the CDR3, the DNA is TGCAGTGCCAGGGGGCCAGGGGGCTGGAACACCGGGGAGCTGTTTTTT.

This clonotype was recorded a few times. This rearrangement joins TRBV7-2 to TRBJ1-2, with 10 bases fitting TRBD1. This CDR3 is built from 15 residues. Germline lookup yields CDR1 SGHTA and CDR2 FQGNSA. V dropped 7 bases and J dropped 4; count of bases not matched to a gene: 9. CDR3 region: CASMPGQGLFYGYTF. The CDR3 nucleotides are TGTGCCAGCATGCCGGGACAGGGGTTATTCTATGGCTACACCTTC.

Ten or more counts support this clonotype. This chain uses TRBV12-3 or TRBV12-4 with TRBJ1-1, with a possible D match to TRBD1 (5 bases). V gave up 5 bases and J gave up 11 bases, with 12 bases separating them. The CDR3 contains 11 residues. CDR3: CASSAGTGAFF. The CDR3 bases are TGTGCCAGCAGTGCCGGGACCGGGGCTTTCTTT.

There are a few counts of this clonotype. The chain recombines TRBV29-1 with TRBJ1-1; possibly TRBD1 for D (6 bases). Looked up from germline, CDR1 is SQVTM and CDR2 is ANQGSEA. This CDR3 has 16 amino acids. V lost 3 bases, J lost 0 bases, and 17 bases lay in between. CDR3 amino acids: CSVEDSFVTMNTEAFF. The CDR3 nucleotides read TGCAGCGTTGAGGACAGCTTCGTTACCATGAACACTGAAGCTTTCTTT.

This chain uses TRBV11-2 with TRBJ1-2; D possibly corresponds to TRBD1 (6 bases). The length of the CDR3 is 13 residues. V was clipped by 4 bases and J by 4 bases, with 10 bases between them. The germline V gene has CDR1 SGHAT and CDR2 FQNNGV. CDR3: CASSSRTAYGYTF. CDR3 in DNA: TGTGCCAGCAGCTCCCGGACAGCCTATGGCTACACCTTC.

About this clonotype itself: A much larger clone is a single base away; this may be a read error. This chain connects TRBV19 to TRBJ2-5, with 8 bases fitting TRBD2. This CDR3 has 11 amino acids. The J segment lost 8 bases and the V segment lost 11 bases, leaving 7 bases of the junction unmatched. Germline V CDR1 and CDR2: LNHDA, SQIVND (reference sequence). The CDR3 sequence: CAGTAGVTQYF. DNA for the CDR3: TGTGCCGGTACAGCGGGAGTTACCCAGTACTTC.

This clonotype has a handful of counts. The chain links TRBV20-1 to TRBJ2-5; 7 positions agree with TRBD1. After removal of 2 bases from V and 5 bases from J, the junction contained 8 bases not matched to a gene. Germline V gene lookup returns CDR1 DFQATT and CDR2 SNEGSKA (reference sequence). This CDR3 is built from 14 residues. CDR3 region: CSARPGTASETQYF. CDR3 coding DNA: TGCAGTGCTAGACCTGGGACAGCCTCGGAGACCCAGTACTTC.

This clonotype was recorded at least ten times. This chain uses TRBV7-6 with TRBJ2-7; D ambiguous. This CDR3 is built from 13 residues. The V and J ends lost 3 bases and 4 bases respectively, with 10 bases between them. Germline CDR1 is SGHVS and CDR2 is FNYEAQ. DNA for the CDR3: TGTGCCAGCAGCTTTATTCCGAGGTACGAGCAGTACTTC. Its translation is CASSFIPRYEQYF.

The rearrangement joins TRBV10-3 to TRBJ2-2; TRBD1 aligns across 8 bases. The germline V gene has CDR1 ENHRY and CDR2 SYGVKD. The CDR3 consists of 13 residues. Unmatched junction bases numbered 1, after V lost 7 bases and J lost 3 bases. CDR3 sequence (DNA): TGTGCCATCAACAGGGGGGACACCGGGGAGCTGTTTTTT. It translates to CAINRGDTGELFF.

About this clonotype itself: One end of the junction does not line up with germline, which may come from a read error. CDR3 residues: CASSLALVDGELFF. CDR3 coding DNA: TGTGCCAGCAGCTTGGCCCTGGTAGACGGGGAGCTGTTTTTT. The chain uses TRBV5-1 and TRBJ2-2, with D unresolved. CDR3 size: 14 residues. Per the germline V gene, CDR1 is SGHRS and CDR2 is YFSETQ.

The rearrangement joins TRBV15 to TRBJ1-5; TRBD1 aligns across 7 bases. J gave up 2 bases and V 10 bases, and 11 bases lay outside the gene matches. Germline V CDR1 and CDR2: LNHNV, YYDKDF (reference sequence). This CDR3 has 15 amino acids. The CDR3 DNA is TGTGCCAGCAGTTATGAGGGGGCTGGCAATCAGCCCCAGCATTTT. It encodes CASSYEGAGNQPQHF.

This sequence joins TRBV9 and TRBJ1-4; D is ambiguous. Germline V gene lookup returns CDR1 SGDLS and CDR2 YYNGEE. The V end lost 0 bases, the J end lost 5 bases, and 11 bases lay between the germline ends. CDR3 length equals 15 residues. The CDR3 sequence: CASSVGRGLNEKLFF. The DNA of the CDR3 is TGTGCCAGCAGCGTAGGGCGGGGTCTCAATGAAAAACTGTTTTTT.

To note about this clonotype: A much larger clone lies one base from this, so it may be a read error. The chain joins TRBV11-2 to TRBJ1-1; maybe TRBD1 (5 bases). Germline lookup yields CDR1 SGHAT and CDR2 FQNNGV. The CDR3 extends over 15 amino acids. CDR3 region: CVSSQAGLMNTEAFF. In nucleotides, the CDR3 is TGTGTCAGCAGCCAGGCGGGGCTGATGAACACTGAAGCTTTCTTT.

The CDR3 coding sequence is TGTGCCAGCAGCTGGCAAGACACTGAAGCTTTCTTT. It translates to CASSWQDTEAFF. The chain combines TRBV11-2 with TRBJ1-1; D not certain. Trimming pared 4 bases from V and 3 bases from J, leaving 6 bases between. Germline CDR1 and CDR2: SGHAT and FQNNGV. This CDR3 spans 12 amino acids.

This clonotype was recorded a few times. The gene calls are TRBV7-9 and TRBJ2-2, with D unresolved. There are 13 residues in the CDR3. From germline, CDR1 is SEHNR and CDR2 FQNEAQ (reference sequence). Trimming cost V 5 bases and J 4 bases, with 8 bases left between them. CDR3 nucleotides: TGTGCCAGCAGCGGGTGGAGCACCGGGGAGCTGTTTTTT. Its protein is CASSGWSTGELFF.

The CDR3 bases are TGCAGCGTTGGGAGACTAGCGGGATCTGGGGCCAACGTCCTGACTTTC. Amino acids: CSVGRLAGSGANVLTF. The chain uses TRBV29-1 and TRBJ2-6; 11 nucleotides line up with TRBD2. Per the germline V gene, CDR1 is SQVTM and CDR2 is ANQGSEA. V lost 4 bases to trimming and J lost 1 base; unmatched junction nucleotides: 3. There are 16 residues in the CDR3.